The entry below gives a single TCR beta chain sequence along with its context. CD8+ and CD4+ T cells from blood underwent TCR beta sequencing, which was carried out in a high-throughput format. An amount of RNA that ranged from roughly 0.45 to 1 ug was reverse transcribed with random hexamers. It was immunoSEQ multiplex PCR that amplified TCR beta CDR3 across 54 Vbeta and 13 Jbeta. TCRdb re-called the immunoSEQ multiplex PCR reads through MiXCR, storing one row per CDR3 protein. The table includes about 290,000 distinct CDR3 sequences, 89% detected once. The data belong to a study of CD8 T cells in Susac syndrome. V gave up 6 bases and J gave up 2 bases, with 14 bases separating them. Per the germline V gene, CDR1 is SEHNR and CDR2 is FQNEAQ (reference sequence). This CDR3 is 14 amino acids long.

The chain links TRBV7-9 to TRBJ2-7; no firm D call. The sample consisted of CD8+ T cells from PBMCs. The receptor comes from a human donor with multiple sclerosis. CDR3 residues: CASRSVPGAYEQYF. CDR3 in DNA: TGTGCCAGCAGATCAGTCCCGGGTGCCTACGAGCAGTACTTC.